The T cell receptor beta chain under discussion was sequenced for a study of response to subunit inactivated influenza vaccine. The CDR3 length is 15 residues. Germline V gene lookup returns CDR1 LGHDT and CDR2 YNNKEL (reference sequence). V shed 6 bases, J shed 4 bases, and the junction held 7 bases outside the gene matches. Using its own MiXCR run on the RT-PCR reads, TCRdb lists one record per CDR3 protein. The sample lists about 310,000 distinct CDR3 sequences, about a fifth occurring once. Material: PBMCs from blood, obtained 21 months after vaccination. The origin of this receptor is a man aged 45-69 years who received an inactivated influenza vaccine. The gene calls are TRBV3-1 and TRBJ2-1; 9 bases fit TRBD2. The DNA of the CDR3 is TGTGCCAGCAGAAAGCGGGGGGCGGTATACAATGAGCAGTTCTTC. Protein: CASRKRGAVYNEQFF.